The 28 T cell receptor beta chains below were found in one sample sequenced in a study of T-cell reconstitution after alpha-beta-depleted transplantation in children. Library preparation (for TCRbeta) was performed with unique molecular identifiers. TCRdb re-called the PCR reads through MiXCR, storing one row per CDR3 protein. The table includes 190,000 or so distinct CDR3 sequences, around 6.8% detected once. Here the sequenced sample was PBMCs from the stem cell graft donor, taken from the stem cell graft. These receptors were obtained from a human donor who donated a stem cell graft to a child with Wiskott-Aldrich syndrome.

In the case of this clonotype: A much more abundant neighbour one base away suggests this may be a read error. The rearrangement links TRBV20-1 to TRBJ2-5; TRBD2 might be the D (6 bases). V was clipped by 7 bases and J by 5 bases, with 20 bases between them. The CDR3 is made up of 14 amino acids. Germline loops: CDR1 DFQATT, CDR2 SNEGSKA (reference sequence). Written as DNA, the CDR3 is TGCAGTGGCCTGTCACCCGCGGGGTGGGAGACCCAGTACTTC. Amino acids: CSGLSPAGWETQYF.

Many counts were recorded for this clonotype. The chain employs TRBV5-1 and TRBJ2-5, with 8 bases that match TRBD2. Trimming cost V 5 bases and J 2 bases; bases outside gene matches: 5. The CDR3 contains 14 residues. Germline assignment: CDR1 SGHRS and CDR2 YFSETQ. This chain's CDR3 is CASRSGLGQETQYF. CDR3 in DNA: TGCGCCAGCAGATCGGGACTAGGACAAGAGACCCAGTACTTC.

At least ten counts were recorded for this clonotype. V and J are TRBV29-1 and TRBJ1-2, with TRBD1 matching 8 bases. From germline, CDR1 is SQVTM and CDR2 ANQGSEA. CDR3 size: 14 residues. With 4 bases clipped from V and 2 bases from J, the junction kept 6 bases outside the gene matches. CDR3 DNA sequence: TGCAGCGTTGGCGGCAGGGGGCTCAACTATGGCTACACCTTC. Translation gives CSVGGRGLNYGYTF.

The V call is TRBV5-1, the J call TRBJ2-7, with D possibly TRBD1 on 7 matching bases. V was shortened by 9 bases and J by 0 bases, with 16 bases between the two germline ends. Germline V gene lookup returns CDR1 SGHRS and CDR2 YFSETQ. The CDR3 totals 14 residues. CDR3 amino acids: CATAGQPNSYEQYF. The CDR3 region has the DNA TGCGCCACCGCGGGACAGCCCAACTCCTACGAGCAGTACTTC.

In its sample, this clonotype was seen many times. The rearrangement links TRBV24-1 to TRBJ2-5, with 7 bases lining up with TRBD1. This CDR3 region has 15 residues. Trimming removed 3 bases from V and 4 bases from J; junction bases left unmatched: 7. Germline V gene sequence: CDR1 KGHDR, CDR2 SFDVKD. CDR3 protein: CATSDPQQGSETQYF. The CDR3 DNA is TGTGCCACCAGTGATCCTCAACAGGGGTCAGAGACCCAGTACTTC.

This clonotype was counted ten times or more. The chain uses TRBV2 and TRBJ2-7; D remains ambiguous. This CDR3 is built from 12 residues. The germline V gene has CDR1 SNHLY and CDR2 FYNNEI. Trimming took off 1 base at V and 6 bases at J, with 7 bases between the two ends. CDR3 amino acids: CASSEGRSEQYF. CDR3 nucleotide sequence: TGTGCCAGCAGTGAAGGCAGAAGCGAGCAGTACTTC.

This clonotype was recorded a few times. The rearrangement links TRBV5-6 to TRBJ2-1, with D unresolved. The V gene's germline CDR1 is SGHDT and CDR2 YYEEEE. Trimming removed 2 bases at V and 7 bases at J, with 13 bases between. CDR3 length equals 14 residues. CDR3 sequence reads: CASSLDLVQNEQFF. DNA for the CDR3: TGTGCCAGCAGCTTAGACCTAGTTCAAAATGAGCAGTTCTTC.

This clonotype was seen repeatedly, ten times or more. The chain joins TRBV12-3 or TRBV12-4 to TRBJ1-6; 8 bases are shared with TRBD1. This CDR3 comprises 14 residues. V trimming: 7 bases; J trimming: 7 bases; junction bases outside the gene matches: 6. Written as DNA, the CDR3 is TGTGCCAGCACCTCACAGGGGGGCAATTCACCCCTCCACTTT. It is translated as CASTSQGGNSPLHF.

There are a few counts of this clonotype. V and J are TRBV5-1 and TRBJ2-1; 15 bases align to TRBD2. The CDR3 has 16 amino acids. The J segment lost 6 bases and the V segment lost 3 bases, leaving 4 bases of the junction unmatched. Germline CDR1 SGHRS, CDR2 YFSETQ. CDR3 amino acids: CASSSGLAGGFNEQFF. CDR3 bases: TGCGCCAGCAGCTCGGGACTAGCGGGGGGTTTCAATGAGCAGTTCTTC. Full variable domain (missing parts from reference TRBV5-1 and TRBJ2-1): KAGVTQTPRYLIKTRGQQVTLSCSPISGHRSVSWYQQTPGQGLQFLFEYFSETQRNKGNFPGRFSGRQFSNSRSEMNVSTLELGDSALYLCASSSGLAGGFNEQFFGPGTRLTVL.

The DNA of the CDR3 is TGTGCCAGCAGTTTGGGTCTCGCAGGCTACACCTTC. Translating it yields CASSLGLAGYTF. V gene TRBV12-3 or TRBV12-4 combines with J gene TRBJ1-2; D gene unclear. The CDR3 totals 12 residues. The V end was cut by 3 bases, the J end by 8 bases, with 10 bases between.

Many counts were recorded for this clonotype. One end of the junction varies from germline; a read error may be responsible. The chain has TRBV20-1 and TRBJ2-4, with D perhaps assigned TRBD1 or TRBD2 (5 bases each). This CDR3 contains 13 residues. CDR1 is DFQATT, CDR2 SNEGSKA, per germline (reference sequence). The CDR3: CSAREGYQNIQYF. The CDR3 DNA reads TGCAGTGCCAGAGAGGGGTACCAAAACATTCAGTACTTC.

This clonotype was seen repeatedly, ten times or more. The V call is TRBV7-9, the J call TRBJ1-1, with TRBD1 matching 8 bases. This CDR3 is built from 17 residues. With 5 bases clipped from V and 0 bases from J, the junction kept 11 bases outside the gene matches. CDR1 SEHNR and CDR2 FQNEAQ come from the germline V gene (reference sequence). The CDR3 here is CASSRLRTGLMNTEAFF. CDR3 coding DNA: TGTGCCAGCAGCCGTTTGAGGACAGGGCTGATGAACACTGAAGCTTTCTTT.

Details on this clonotype: One junction end does not reproduce the germline sequence, and a read error may be involved. The chain uses TRBV3-1 and TRBJ2-7, with 8 bases identical to TRBD1. CDR1 is LGHDT, CDR2 YNNKEL, per germline (reference sequence). This CDR3 is built from 15 residues. CDR3 sequence: CASTQDRGWTYEQYF. The CDR3 DNA is TGTGCCAGCACCCAAGACAGGGGCTGGACCTACGAGCAGTACTTC.

This clonotype was seen at least ten times. V usage is TRBV12-3 or TRBV12-4 and J usage is TRBJ2-1; D not certain. V was cut by 3 bases and J by 7 bases, with 7 bases left in between. This CDR3 is 12 amino acids long. The CDR3 reads CASSFLGNEQFF. DNA for the CDR3: TGTGCCAGCAGTTTCCTGGGTAATGAGCAGTTCTTC.

The sample holds a few counts of this clonotype. The V and J genes are TRBV18 and TRBJ2-4; D tentatively fits TRBD1 or TRBD2 (5 bases each). CDR3 length: 14 amino acids. The V end was cut by 4 bases, the J end by 2 bases, with 9 bases between. Germline lookup yields CDR1 KGHSH and CDR2 LQKENI. The CDR3 sequence: CASSLKGPKNIQYF. DNA for the CDR3: TGTGCCAGCTCACTCAAGGGACCCAAAAACATTCAGTACTTC.

This clonotype was seen ten or more times. This chain joins TRBV20-1 and TRBJ2-3, with 7 bases that match TRBD2. Looked up from germline, CDR1 is DFQATT and CDR2 is SNEGSKA (reference sequence). Trimming cost V 8 bases and J 0 bases; bases outside gene matches: 8. CDR3 length equals 14 residues. CDR3 amino acids: CSTMGRGSTDTQYF. CDR3 nucleotide sequence: TGCAGTACGATGGGGCGGGGGAGCACAGATACGCAGTATTTT.

This clonotype was counted at least ten times. The gene calls are TRBV29-1 and TRBJ1-3, with D possibly TRBD1 on 6 matching bases. Germline CDR1 SQVTM, CDR2 ANQGSEA. V gave up 7 bases and J gave up 2 bases, with 6 bases separating them. The CDR3 consists of 11 residues. For the CDR3, the DNA is TGCAGCGGGGACACTGGAAACACCATATATTTT. Translating it yields CSGDTGNTIYF.

V and J are TRBV12-3 or TRBV12-4 and TRBJ2-5; 7 bases align to TRBD1. This CDR3 has 15 residues. V lost 2 bases, J lost 2 bases, and 5 bases stayed unmatched. DNA of the CDR3: TGTGCCAGCAGTTTAAGGGGACAGATACAAGAGACCCAGTACTTC. This encodes CASSLRGQIQETQYF.

This clonotype was counted at least ten times. The chain is built from TRBV12-3 or TRBV12-4 and TRBJ2-7; a possible D gene is TRBD2 (6 bases). The CDR3 sequence is 14 residues long. Trimming removed 3 bases from V and 3 bases from J, with 12 bases in between. CDR3: CASSFNPSDYEQYF. DNA for the CDR3: TGTGCCAGCAGTTTCAATCCTAGCGACTACGAGCAGTACTTC.

The chain joins TRBV18 to TRBJ1-1; TRBD1 is a possible D gene (6 bases). The CDR3 has 15 residues. V was pared by 4 bases and J by 4 bases, with 16 bases between. From germline, CDR1 is KGHSH and CDR2 LQKENI. CDR3 protein: CASSQQGRGVTEAFF. The CDR3 DNA sequence: TGTGCCAGCTCACAACAAGGCAGGGGAGTCACTGAAGCTTTCTTT.

The chain links TRBV5-1 to TRBJ2-1, with 10 bases aligning to TRBD2. The CDR3 sequence is 14 residues long. Trimming removed 3 bases from V and 5 bases from J; junction bases left unmatched: 2. Germline assignment: CDR1 SGHRS and CDR2 YFSETQ. CDR3 coding DNA: TGCGCCAGCAGCTACAGCGGGGGGGACAATGAGCAGTTCTTC. Translating it yields CASSYSGGDNEQFF. The whole variable domain, remainder taken from reference TRBV5-1 and TRBJ2-1, is KAGVTQTPRYLIKTRGQQVTLSCSPISGHRSVSWYQQTPGQGLQFLFEYFSETQRNKGNFPGRFSGRQFSNSRSEMNVSTLELGDSALYLCASSYSGGDNEQFFGPGTRLTVL.

The table lists this clonotype with a few counts. V gene TRBV5-1 combines with J gene TRBJ1-1; 11 bases are a match to TRBD1. V was pared by 0 bases and J by 5 bases, with 9 bases of the junction left unmatched. Germline CDR1 SGHRS, CDR2 YFSETQ. This CDR3 has 17 amino acids. CDR3 protein: CASSLEGQGVRSTEAFF. The CDR3 nucleotides are TGCGCCAGCAGCTTGGAGGGACAGGGGGTCCGATCGACTGAAGCTTTCTTT.

In its sample, this clonotype was seen many times. The CDR3 protein is CSASPLQEIHGYTF. DNA for the CDR3: TGCAGTGCTAGCCCCCTGCAGGAAATTCATGGCTACACCTTC. The chain links TRBV20-1 to TRBJ1-2; D is ambiguous. Germline V gives CDR1 DFQATT, CDR2 SNEGSKA (reference sequence). The ends were cut back, 3 bases at V and 6 bases at J, with 17 bases in the middle. This CDR3 is built from 14 residues.

This clonotype was detected ten times or more. The J gene is TRBJ2-2, the V gene TRBV28, with a possible D match to TRBD1 (6 bases). There are 18 residues in the CDR3. With 2 bases removed from V and 5 bases from J, the gap between germline ends came to 21 bases. Per germline, CDR1 MDHEN and CDR2 SYDVKM. The CDR3 loop is CASSLGIWGRVRTGELFF. The DNA for the CDR3 is TGTGCCAGCAGTTTAGGGATTTGGGGGCGCGTTAGAACCGGGGAGCTGTTTTTT.

This clonotype was recorded at least ten times. This chain links TRBV7-2 with TRBJ2-1, with D perhaps matching TRBD2 (5 bases). The V end was cut by 5 bases, the J end by 0 bases, with 11 bases between. The CDR3 is 15 amino acids. Germline V CDR1 and CDR2: SGHTA, FQGNSA. CDR3 DNA: TGTGCCAGCAGCCCCCCGGGGAGCTCCTACAATGAGCAGTTCTTC. It yields the protein CASSPPGSSYNEQFF.

At least ten counts were recorded for this clonotype. This sequence joins TRBV29-1 and TRBJ1-1, with 8 bases aligning to TRBD1. The V segment lost 4 bases and the J segment 7 bases; nucleotides outside the gene matches: 5. Germline loops: CDR1 SQVTM, CDR2 ANQGSEA. CDR3 length equals 12 residues. The CDR3 sequence is CSVGETGDEAFF. The CDR3 nucleotides are TGCAGCGTTGGGGAGACAGGGGATGAAGCTTTCTTT.

Notes on this clonotype: At one of its ends the junction is not consistent with the germline gene, which may arise from a read error. The chain recombines TRBV5-1 with TRBJ2-5, with 9 bases matching TRBD1. CDR3 size: 14 residues. The germline CDR1 and CDR2 sequences are SGHRS and YFSETQ. The CDR3 region has the DNA TGCGCCGGCAGCGGACAGGGGACGGGGGAGACCCAGTACTTC. It encodes CAGSGQGTGETQYF. Combining the CDR3 with reference TRBV5-1 and TRBJ2-5 gives the whole variable domain KAGVTQTPRYLIKTRGQQVTLSCSPISGHRSVSWYQQTPGQGLQFLFEYFSETQRNKGNFPGRFSGRQFSNSRSEMNVSTLELGDSALYLCAGSGQGTGETQYFGPGTRLLVL.

This clonotype was detected many times. J is TRBJ2-4 and V is TRBV27; no reliable D call. The germline V gene encodes CDR1 MNHEY and CDR2 SMNVEV (reference sequence). The CDR3 has 13 residues. Trimming took off 8 bases at V and 0 bases at J, with 8 bases between the two ends. The CDR3 nucleotides read TGTGCCAGCCGTGGGGTAGCCAAAAACATTCAGTACTTC. Translation gives CASRGVAKNIQYF.